This paragraph covers one T cell receptor beta chain sequence. What it binds is not known. This sample stems from a study of T cell responses to AZD1222 COVID-19 vaccine. Background on the study: Pooled samples include second doses given at about 4 or 12 weeks. General study points: Reportedly, close to half of spike-specific TCRs are directed against unmutated variant regions. Repertoire samples came only from after the peak T cell response.

Assay used: immunoSEQ multiplex PCR; TCRdb lists only in-frame clones, some missing. The sample lists 95,000 to 120,000 clones, roughly 84% seen once, with approximately 3% in the top ten. Germline V CDR1 and CDR2: SGHNT, YENEEA. The CDR3 is 13 amino acids. The V gene lost 8 bases and the J gene lost 5 bases, with 12 bases spanning the gap. The chain couples TRBV11-3 to TRBJ2-2; D is perhaps TRBD1 (5 bases). The input for sequencing was peripheral blood, taken on day 0 of AZD1222 vaccination. This TCR derives from an adult in good health. In DNA, the CDR3 is TGTGCCAGCCAAGGGGCTGTTACCGGGGAGCTGTTTTTT. Protein product: CASQGAVTGELFF.